A single sample gave rise to the 14 T cell receptor beta chains below, sequenced in a study of shared clonotypes between healthy human individuals. TCRdb's copy holds only in-frame clones and misses some; the assay was immunoSEQ multiplex PCR. The sample holds under 2.5 million clones, around 92% seen once. Sequenced material: naive CD4+ T cells from PBMCs. The subset denotes: CD45RA+ positively selected. Receptors were obtained from a man between 18 and 29 years old in good health. Some clones in this sample may be carry-over from other donors' samples.

The chain carries TRBV11-3 and TRBJ2-1; TRBD2 matches at 12 bases. Trimming at V came to 4 bases and at J to 5 bases, leaving 3 bases not matched to a gene. Germline lookup yields CDR1 SGHNT and CDR2 YENEEA. This CDR3 region has 15 residues. The CDR3 region is CASSSRTSGNNEQFF. CDR3 in DNA: TGTGCCAGCAGCTCCCGGACTAGCGGGAACAATGAGCAGTTCTTC.

This clone was seen once. The V call is TRBV29-1, the J call TRBJ2-5; D is possibly TRBD1 (6 bases). Germline V CDR1 and CDR2: SQVTM, ANQGSEA. The CDR3 extends over 11 amino acids. V shed 6 bases and J shed 7 bases, with 12 bases lying between them. In DNA, the CDR3 is TGCAGCGTCGACAGGCTCGGGACCCAGTACTTC. Its protein product is CSVDRLGTQYF.

The genes are TRBV27 and TRBJ2-2, with TRBD2 identical over 8 bases. Germline CDR1 is MNHEY and CDR2 is SMNVEV (reference sequence). Trimming took 6 bases from V and 3 from J; bases not matched to a gene: 6. This CDR3 spans 15 amino acids. CDR3 loop: CASRTGGPYTGELFF. The CDR3 DNA sequence: TGTGCCAGCAGGACGGGAGGGCCGTACACCGGGGAGCTGTTTTTT.

This chain connects TRBV4-2 to TRBJ2-5, with 9 bases that match TRBD1. CDR1 and CDR2 from the germline V gene are LGHNA and YNFKEQ. The CDR3 has 15 residues. V lost 3 bases and J lost 5; bases outside the gene matches: 7. The CDR3 DNA reads TGTGCCAGCAGCCAGCTGGACAGGGGCGTGGAGACCCAGTACTTC. Translated: CASSQLDRGVETQYF.

The chain recombines TRBV2 with TRBJ1-5; 8 nucleotides agree with TRBD1. The CDR3 length is 16 residues. Germline loops: CDR1 SNHLY, CDR2 FYNNEI. Trimming took 6 bases from V and 6 from J; bases not matched to a gene: 13. CDR3 nucleotide sequence: TGTGCCAGCAGCCAGGCAGGGGGCTTGAGACCTCAGCCCCAGCATTTT. Protein: CASSQAGGLRPQPQHF.

This clone has a single count. The rearrangement links TRBV5-4 to TRBJ2-1; D may correspond to TRBD1 or TRBD2 (5 bases each). Germline values: CDR1 SGHNT, CDR2 YYREEE (reference sequence). The V gene lost 0 bases and the J gene lost 4 bases, with 8 bases spanning the gap. The CDR3 contains 14 residues. In DNA form, the CDR3 reads TGTGCCAGCAGCTTGGTAGGGGAGTACAATGAGCAGTTCTTC. Protein: CASSLVGEYNEQFF.

The chain recombines TRBV4-1 with TRBJ2-5, with 10 nucleotides matching TRBD2. The CDR3 loop spans 17 amino acids. Trimming took 0 bases from V and 8 from J; bases not matched to a gene: 12. CDR1 is MGHRA and CDR2 is YSYEKL in the germline V gene. The CDR3 region has the DNA TGCGCCAGCAGCCAAGATCCGGGACTAGCGTATTCCCTAACCCAGTACTTC. Its protein is CASSQDPGLAYSLTQYF.

This clone has only one observation. The chain combines TRBV7-9 with TRBJ1-1; TRBD1 matches at 8 bases. Germline CDR1 is SEHNR and CDR2 is FQNEAQ (reference sequence). The J segment lost 6 bases and the V segment lost 7 bases, leaving 7 bases of the junction unmatched. CDR3 length: 13 residues. The CDR3 DNA follows: TGTGCCAGCAAAGATAACAGGGGGGCTGAAGCTTTCTTT. Its protein product is CASKDNRGAEAFF.

The chain joins TRBV5-4 to TRBJ2-7; TRBD1 is a possible D gene (5 bases). Between the trimmed V and J ends, which lost 4 bases and 3 bases, there was a span of 20 bases. Per germline, CDR1 SGHNT and CDR2 YYREEE (reference sequence). There are 16 residues in the CDR3. CDR3 protein: CASSPKGQGGIYEQYF. The CDR3 DNA sequence: TGTGCCAGCAGCCCGAAAGGGCAGGGTGGAATCTACGAGCAGTACTTC.

The sample holds a few counts of this clone. The chain uses TRBV4-2 and TRBJ2-3; 9 positions agree with TRBD2. Trimming took 2 bases from V and 2 from J; bases not matched to a gene: 2. The germline V gene has CDR1 LGHNA and CDR2 YNFKEQ. The CDR3 extends over 15 amino acids. CDR3 loop: CASSQIAGVTDTQYF. In DNA, the CDR3 is TGTGCCAGCAGCCAAATAGCGGGAGTCACAGATACGCAGTATTTT.

The chain has TRBV28 and TRBJ2-7, with D uncertain. V dropped 7 bases and J dropped 1 base, with 8 bases sitting between them. Germline V gene data show CDR1 as MDHEN and CDR2 as SYDVKM. The CDR3 contains 12 residues. CDR3 coding DNA: TGTGCCAGCAAAGCAGGATCCTACGAGCAGTACTTC. Protein product: CASKAGSYEQYF.

As DNA, the CDR3 is TGCGCCAGCAGCCAAGGGGTGCAAAGGGGGACCAACTATGGCTACACCTTC. It yields the protein CASSQGVQRGTNYGYTF. The chain uses TRBV4-3 and TRBJ1-2; perhaps TRBD1 as D (6 bases). Trimming took 1 base from V and 2 from J, leaving 17 bases between them. This CDR3 region has 17 residues. Germline loops: CDR1 LGHNA, CDR2 YSLEER.

The V gene is TRBV21-1, the J gene TRBJ1-5. TRBV21-1 is a listed pseudogene. The CDR3 contains 14 residues. CDR3 sequence reads: CASSKPYGNQPQHF. In DNA, the CDR3 is TGTGCCAGCAGCAAGCCGTACGGCAATCAGCCCCAGCATTTT.

As concerns this clone: Other nucleotide sequences in the sample specify the same CDR3. V and J are TRBV14 and TRBJ1-2; D is undetermined. CDR1 is SGHDN, CDR2 FVKESK, per germline. V was pared by 3 bases and J by 2 bases, with 7 bases between. The CDR3 length is 13 residues. The CDR3 nucleotides read TGTGCCAGCAGCCAGGCAGAGAACTATGGCTACACCTTC. It is translated as CASSQAENYGYTF.